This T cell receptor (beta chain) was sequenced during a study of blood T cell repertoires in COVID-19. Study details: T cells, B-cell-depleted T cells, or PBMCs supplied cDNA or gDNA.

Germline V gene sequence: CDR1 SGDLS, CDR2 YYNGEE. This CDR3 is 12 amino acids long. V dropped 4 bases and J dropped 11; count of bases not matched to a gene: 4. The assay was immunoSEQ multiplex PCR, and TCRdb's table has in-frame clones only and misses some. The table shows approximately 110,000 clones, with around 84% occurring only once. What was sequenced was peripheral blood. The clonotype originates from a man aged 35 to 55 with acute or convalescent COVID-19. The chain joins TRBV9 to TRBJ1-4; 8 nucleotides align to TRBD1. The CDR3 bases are TGTGCCAGCAGCCCACGGACAGGGAAACTGTTTTTT. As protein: CASSPRTGKLFF.